Each of the 29 T cell receptor beta chains below was sequenced from the same sample in a study of T cell changes during pregnancy in multiple sclerosis. TCRdb keeps only in-frame clones here, not all; method: immunoSEQ multiplex PCR. This table has around 78,000 clones, 93% appearing once. This specimen consisted of peripheral blood, obtained in the second trimester of pregnancy. Receptors originate from a female donor with multiple sclerosis, enrolled in a pregnancy study.

The gene calls are TRBV9 and TRBJ2-1, with D maybe TRBD2 (6 bases). The V end was cut by 6 bases, the J end by 1 base, with 17 bases between. The CDR3 consists of 16 residues. Germline-derived CDR1 and CDR2 are SGDLS and YYNGEE. This chain's CDR3 is CASTAGSGISYNEQFF. The CDR3 nucleotides are TGTGCCAGCACGGCTGGTAGCGGAATATCCTACAATGAGCAGTTCTTC.

This chain connects TRBV7-9 to TRBJ1-1; 10 nucleotides line up with TRBD1. Germline CDR1 reads SEHNR; CDR2 reads FQNEAQ (reference sequence). J gave up 4 bases and V 1 base, and 3 bases lay outside the gene matches. The CDR3 has 15 amino acids. The CDR3 DNA sequence: TGTGCCAGCAGCTTAGGACAGGGGGCTATCACTGAAGCTTTCTTT. Translated, it gives CASSLGQGAITEAFF.

The V gene is TRBV27, the J gene TRBJ1-5; no reliable D call. Per the germline V gene, CDR1 is MNHEY and CDR2 is SMNVEV (reference sequence). The V end was cut by 2 bases, the J end by 6 bases, with 8 bases between. The CDR3 is 13 amino acids. CDR3 residues: CASSLEGIQPQHF. In DNA, the CDR3 is TGTGCCAGCAGTTTAGAGGGAATTCAGCCCCAGCATTTT.

The chain has TRBV6-1 and TRBJ1-2; the D gene is possibly TRBD1 (5 bases). Trimming took 4 bases from V and 2 from J, leaving 8 bases between them. Germline CDR1 reads MNHNS; CDR2 reads SASEGT. The CDR3 extends over 13 amino acids. The CDR3 nucleotides are TGTGCCAGCAGTGCGACAGTAAACTATGGCTACACCTTC. This gives the protein CASSATVNYGYTF.

The chain is built from TRBV6-5 and TRBJ1-1, with 7 positions matching TRBD1. With V trimmed by 6 bases and J by 0 bases, 7 bases remained unmatched. From germline, CDR1 is MNHEY and CDR2 SVGAGI. The CDR3 sequence is 15 residues long. This chain's CDR3 is CASRITQGMNTEAFF. The CDR3 region has the DNA TGTGCCAGCAGAATCACACAGGGGATGAACACTGAAGCTTTCTTT.

This chain joins TRBV15 and TRBJ1-2; tentatively, D is TRBD1 (6 bases). The CDR3 spans 16 residues. Trimming cost V 3 bases and J 5 bases, with 19 bases left between them. The germline V gene has CDR1 LNHNV and CDR2 YYDKDF (reference sequence). CDR3 sequence (DNA): TGTGCCACCAGCAGCCGTCCTTACAGGGCGGTTTATGGCTACACCTTC. Protein: CATSSRPYRAVYGYTF. The variable domain in full, completed from reference TRBV15 and TRBJ1-2, reads DAMVIQNPRYQVTQFGKPVTLSCSQTLNHNVMYWYQQKSSQAPKLLFHYYDKDFNNEADTPDNFQSRRPNTSFCFLDIRSPGLGDTAMYLCATSSRPYRAVYGYTFGSGTRLTVV.

The chain combines TRBV5-1 with TRBJ1-1, with 7 bases that match TRBD1. There are 13 residues in the CDR3. Trimming took 4 bases from V and 4 from J; bases not matched to a gene: 4. Per germline, CDR1 SGHRS and CDR2 YFSETQ. CDR3 residues: CASSVDRTTEAFF. The CDR3 DNA reads as TGCGCCAGCAGCGTGGACAGGACCACTGAAGCTTTCTTT.

The rearrangement uses TRBV6-6 and TRBJ2-5; 9 bases map to TRBD2. This CDR3 contains 13 residues. V was pared by 9 bases and J by 5 bases, with 7 bases of the junction left unmatched. Germline V gene sequence: CDR1 MNHNY, CDR2 SVGAGI (reference sequence). DNA of the CDR3: TGTGCCAGTGGCGGGGGGGCGTCGGAGACCCAGTACTTC. It codes for CASGGGASETQYF.

The chain carries TRBV10-2 and TRBJ2-5; the D gene is possibly TRBD1 (6 bases). Germline V gene data show CDR1 as WSHSY and CDR2 as SAAADI. This CDR3 contains 14 residues. The V end was cut by 3 bases, the J end by 2 bases, with 10 bases between. The chain's CDR3 is CASSDRTEQETQYF. DNA of the CDR3: TGCGCCAGCAGTGACCGGACAGAACAAGAGACCCAGTACTTC.

The CDR3 DNA follows: TGTGCCAGTAGTATAGAACCCCCCGGACTAGCGGGGAGGACCGGGGAGCTGTTTTTT. It is translated as CASSIEPPGLAGRTGELFF. The V call is TRBV19, the J call TRBJ2-2; 12 nucleotides agree with TRBD2. The germline CDR1 and CDR2 sequences are LNHDA and SQIVND (reference sequence). The CDR3 is 19 amino acids. V shed 0 bases, J shed 5 bases, and the junction held 10 bases outside the gene matches.

This sequence joins TRBV19 and TRBJ2-1, with TRBD2 matching 7 bases. Germline CDR1 reads LNHDA; CDR2 reads SQIVND (reference sequence). The J segment lost 5 bases and the V segment lost 5 bases, leaving 6 bases of the junction unmatched. This CDR3 region has 14 residues. As DNA, the CDR3 is TGTGCCAGTAGTCGGCGGGGGTGGAACAATGAGCAGTTCTTC. Protein: CASSRRGWNNEQFF.

V gene TRBV5-1 combines with J gene TRBJ1-2; 7 nucleotides agree with TRBD1. Germline CDR1 reads SGHRS; CDR2 reads YFSETQ. J was trimmed by 8 bases and V by 8 bases; bases with no gene match: 15. The CDR3 has 14 residues. As DNA, the CDR3 is TGCGCCAGTTCCGGACAGGATCCTTTCGGGGGCTACACCTTC. Amino acid sequence: CASSGQDPFGGYTF.

Of note for this clone: The junction does not match germline at one end; this may be a read error. The rearrangement uses TRBV7-7 and TRBJ2-2, with 14 bases matching TRBD2. Germline lookup yields CDR1 SSHAT and CDR2 FNYEAQ (reference sequence). This CDR3 is 16 amino acids long. This chain's CDR3 is CASSKGLAGALGELFF. The CDR3 DNA follows: TGTGCTAGCAGCAAGGGACTAGCGGGAGCCCTCGGGGAGCTGTTTTTT. The full variable domain, rest sourced from reference TRBV7-7 and TRBJ2-2, is GAGVSQSPRYKVTKRGQDVTLRCDPISSHATLYWYQQALGQGPEFLTYFNYEAQPDKSGLPSDRFSAERPEGSISTLTIQRTEQRDSAMYRCASSKGLAGALGELFFGEGSRLTVL.

A note on this clone: At one end, the junction sequence differs from germline, possibly due to a read error. This chain links TRBV7-7 with TRBJ1-4, with D maybe TRBD1 (5 bases). This CDR3 comprises 14 residues. Germline values: CDR1 SSHAT, CDR2 FNYEAQ (reference sequence). CDR3 DNA sequence: TGTGCTAGCAGCCCAGGGACAACTAATGAAAAACTGTTTTTT. This sequence encodes CASSPGTTNEKLFF.

The rearrangement joins TRBV30 to TRBJ2-1; 8 bases align to TRBD2. The germline V gene encodes CDR1 GTSNPN and CDR2 SVGIG (reference sequence). The CDR3 runs to 15 residues. Trimming cost V 5 bases and J 9 bases; bases outside gene matches: 15. The CDR3 sequence is CAWDGAGGSPREQFF. CDR3 DNA sequence: TGTGCCTGGGACGGGGCGGGGGGATCCCCCCGTGAGCAGTTCTTC.

V and J are TRBV21-1 and TRBJ2-7; the D segment call TRBD1 is taken from the table without a DNA check. TRBV21-1 is termed a pseudogene. The CDR3 covers 17 residues. The CDR3 protein is CASSKASMGQGAGEQYF. DNA for the CDR3: TGTGCCAGCAGCAAAGCTTCAATGGGACAGGGGGCTGGCGAGCAGTACTTC.

This clone was counted once. The J gene is TRBJ2-6, the V gene TRBV10-1; 7 bases align to TRBD1. V shed 3 bases and J 4 bases; nucleotides not matched to a gene: 15. CDR1 and CDR2 from the germline V gene are WNHNN and SYGVQD (reference sequence). The CDR3 has 19 residues. The CDR3 nucleotides are TGCGCCAGCAGTGAACACTCGACAGGGCGGCCGGGAGGGGCCAACGTCCTGACTTTC. Its translation is CASSEHSTGRPGGANVLTF.

The V and J genes are TRBV19 and TRBJ2-7, with TRBD1 matching 7 bases. CDR1 and CDR2 (germline): LNHDA, SQIVND (reference sequence). The CDR3 spans 14 residues. V trimming: 4 bases; J trimming: 4 bases; junction bases outside the gene matches: 7. The CDR3 spells CASSKTQGTYEQYF. The CDR3 region has the DNA TGTGCCAGTAGTAAAACACAGGGGACATACGAGCAGTACTTC.

The V and J genes are TRBV11-2 and TRBJ2-1, with 9 bases matching TRBD1. The V and J ends lost 1 base and 5 bases, in that order; junction bases with no gene match: 6. The CDR3 has 16 amino acids. CDR1 is SGHAT and CDR2 is FQNNGV in the germline V gene. The DNA of the CDR3 is TGTGCCAGCAGCTTAGGACCCGGGACAGGGAACAATGAGCAGTTCTTC. Protein: CASSLGPGTGNNEQFF.

J is TRBJ1-5 and V is TRBV19; D unresolved. CDR1 and CDR2 from the germline V gene are LNHDA and SQIVND (reference sequence). The CDR3 has 14 amino acids. V lost 6 bases to trimming and J lost 4 bases, with 13 bases between them. CDR3 protein: CASSLVLGNQPQHF. The CDR3 nucleotides read TGTGCCAGTAGCCTAGTGCTCGGGAATCAGCCCCAGCATTTT.

The chain is built from TRBV19 and TRBJ1-1; TRBD1 is a possible D gene (5 bases). This CDR3 is 13 amino acids long. V lost 5 bases and J lost 0, with 7 bases in between. In germline, CDR1 is LNHDA, CDR2 SQIVND (reference sequence). The CDR3, as DNA: TGTGCCAGTAGTGTGACAGTGAACACTGAAGCTTTCTTT. This encodes CASSVTVNTEAFF.

The rearrangement joins TRBV2 to TRBJ1-2, with a possible D match to TRBD1 (6 bases). Germline CDR1 and CDR2: SNHLY and FYNNEI. V lost 6 bases to trimming and J lost 7 bases, with 24 bases between them. CDR3 length: 16 residues. CDR3 coding DNA: TGTGCCAGCAGACCCTACATTCCCAGGGGTGTGGGTGGCTACACCTTC. This codes for CASRPYIPRGVGGYTF.

The chain carries TRBV5-4 and TRBJ2-3; possible D gene TRBD2, 7 bases. Looked up from germline, CDR1 is SGHNT and CDR2 is YYREEE (reference sequence). With 2 bases removed from V and 4 bases from J, the gap between germline ends came to 14 bases. CDR3 length equals 15 residues. The CDR3 protein is CASSFSGGGPDTQYF. The CDR3 DNA reads TGTGCCAGCAGCTTTTCGGGGGGCGGTCCAGATACGCAGTATTTT.

The V call is TRBV27, the J call TRBJ2-5, with TRBD2 matching 11 bases. The J segment lost 7 bases and the V segment lost 6 bases, leaving 13 bases of the junction unmatched. From germline, CDR1 is MNHEY and CDR2 SMNVEV (reference sequence). The CDR3 has 16 amino acids. Written as DNA, the CDR3 is TGTGCCAGCAGCCCGGGACTAGCGGTCCGCCGGGGGACCCAGTACTTC. It encodes CASSPGLAVRRGTQYF.

This chain links TRBV6-4 with TRBJ1-1; 11 nucleotides align to TRBD1. CDR3 length equals 14 residues. Germline lookup yields CDR1 MRHNA and CDR2 SNTAGT. V shed 6 bases, J shed 4 bases, and the junction held 4 bases outside the gene matches. The CDR3 region has the DNA TGTGCCAGCAGCGCCGGGACAGGGGGCACTGAAGCTTTCTTT. This encodes CASSAGTGGTEAFF.

Here the CDR3 reads CASSGASGEYETQYF. The CDR3, as DNA: TGCGCCAGCAGCGGGGCTAGCGGGGAGTATGAGACCCAGTACTTC. This chain connects TRBV5-1 to TRBJ2-5; 9 bases are shared with TRBD2. The junction had 9 bases not matched to a gene; V was cut back by 4 bases and J by 5 bases. CDR3 length: 15 amino acids. CDR1 SGHRS and CDR2 YFSETQ come from the germline V gene.

CDR3: CATSQGVSDTEAFF. CDR3 nucleotide sequence: TGTGCCACCAGCCAGGGGGTATCTGACACTGAAGCTTTCTTT. The gene calls are TRBV15 and TRBJ1-1, with TRBD1 matching 7 bases. V shed 5 bases, J shed 3 bases, and the junction held 6 bases outside the gene matches. This CDR3 comprises 14 residues. Germline assignment: CDR1 LNHNV and CDR2 YYDKDF (reference sequence).

The genes are TRBV6-5 and TRBJ1-5, with D possibly matching TRBD1 (5 bases). Germline values: CDR1 MNHEY, CDR2 SVGAGI. The CDR3 loop spans 15 amino acids. The V gene lost 6 bases and the J gene lost 2 bases, with 14 bases spanning the gap. CDR3 loop: CASRPSDRGNQPQHF. CDR3 nucleotide sequence: TGTGCCAGCAGACCATCCGACAGAGGCAATCAGCCCCAGCATTTT.

The rearrangement links TRBV10-3 to TRBJ1-2, with TRBD1 as a possible D gene (6 bases). Trimming took off 6 bases at V and 6 bases at J, with 26 bases between the two ends. The germline CDR1 and CDR2 sequences are ENHRY and SYGVKD. The CDR3 length is 17 residues. As DNA, the CDR3 is TGTGCCATCAGGATAGAACGGACAGCCCGTAAGGCGGATGGCTACACCTTC. Translating it yields CAIRIERTARKADGYTF.